The 31 T cell receptor beta chains below come from one sample, sequenced in a study of blood T cells in healthy people across ages (dated by TCRdb to 2015 to 2017). The protocol used for the library was 5' RACE. TCRdb names Illumina HiSeq 2500 as the instrument used. A second roughly 7 to 12 cycle PCR used a sample-barcoded 5' primer and a J-beta primer mix. Clones were called with MiXCR by TCRdb after fastp trimmed the public reads at Q25, and only in-frame beta chains were retained. Duplicate CDR3 protein sequences are folded into a single record with the most common DNA and genes. Recorded for this sample are 650,000 to 700,000 distinct CDR3 sequences; about 30% of them occurred a single time. The ten largest clones add up to 15% to 17% of the sample. Sample: blood. The receptors stem from a woman of 80 years or more in good health. Donor details come from another sample of the same person, matched by shared clones.

This clonotype came up many times. This chain connects TRBV29-1 to TRBJ2-5, with a possible D match to TRBD2 (5 bases). Germline V gives CDR1 SQVTM, CDR2 ANQGSEA. The CDR3 has 11 amino acids. With 7 bases removed from V and 2 bases from J, the gap between germline ends came to 8 bases. CDR3 nucleotides: TGCAGCGCCGGGGAACAAGAGACCCAGTACTTC. Its translation is CSAGEQETQYF.

This clonotype was detected only a few times. The chain joins TRBV20-1 to TRBJ1-4; D might be TRBD1 (5 bases). Per germline, CDR1 DFQATT and CDR2 SNEGSKA (reference sequence). The V gene lost 3 bases and the J gene lost 6 bases, with 20 bases spanning the gap. This CDR3 is 16 amino acids long. As DNA, the CDR3 is TGCAGTGCTAGGGAAAAATCAGGGACGGTCGATGAAAAACTGTTTTTT. Encoded protein: CSAREKSGTVDEKLFF.

Many counts were recorded for this clonotype. The chain is built from TRBV10-3 and TRBJ1-2; 7 nucleotides align to TRBD1. The CDR3 length is 16 residues. Germline lookup yields CDR1 ENHRY and CDR2 SYGVKD. J was trimmed by 0 bases and V by 6 bases; bases with no gene match: 10. CDR3: CAISRDSITSNYGYTF. CDR3 coding DNA: TGTGCCATCAGCCGGGACAGTATAACCTCTAACTATGGCTACACCTTC.

In its sample, this clonotype was seen a few times. In DNA form, the CDR3 reads TGTGCCAGCAGCCAAGAATTGGACATGAACACTGAAGCTTTCTTT. Its protein is CASSQELDMNTEAFF. This chain uses TRBV3-1 with TRBJ1-1; D might be TRBD1 (5 bases). Deletions cut 0 bases from V and 0 bases from J, with 8 bases between. Germline V gives CDR1 LGHDT, CDR2 YNNKEL (reference sequence). The CDR3 is 15 amino acids.

This clonotype was counted between two and nine times. The chain employs TRBV4-1 and TRBJ1-4; maybe TRBD1 (6 bases). Germline V CDR1 and CDR2: MGHRA, YSYEKL. This CDR3 contains 14 residues. V lost 4 bases and J 7 bases, leaving 13 bases between the germline ends. The CDR3 DNA reads as TGCGCCAGCAGCCTAGGGGGGGACACTGAAAAACTGTTTTTT. It is translated as CASSLGGDTEKLFF.

This clonotype was observed once. The chain links TRBV20-1 to TRBJ1-6; D is unresolved. This CDR3 comprises 14 residues. Germline assignment: CDR1 DFQATT and CDR2 SNEGSKA (reference sequence). The V and J ends lost 6 bases and 10 bases respectively, with 19 bases between them. The CDR3 sequence: CSASAGSGRSPLHF. CDR3 nucleotide sequence: TGCAGTGCATCGGCCGGGAGTGGGCGGTCACCCCTCCACTTT.

V usage is TRBV20-1 and J usage is TRBJ2-5; TRBD1 agrees at 7 bases. The J call may be faulty, since TRBJ2-7 better matches the DNA end. Germline V gene sequence: CDR1 DFQATT, CDR2 SNEGSKA (reference sequence). The CDR3 has 14 residues. The CDR3 here is CSASPDYRGHEQYF. DNA of the CDR3: TGCAGTGCTAGTCCCGATTACAGGGGACACGAGCAGTACTTC.

This clonotype was counted once. A much more abundant neighbour one base away suggests this may be a read error. This sequence joins TRBV20-1 and TRBJ2-1; TRBD1 matches at 10 bases. CDR1 is DFQATT, CDR2 SNEGSKA, per germline (reference sequence). This CDR3 region has 15 residues. The ends lost 0 bases at V and 13 bases at J; junction bases unmatched: 12. The CDR3: CSARDSDRGIETQFF. The CDR3 bases are TGCAGTGCTAGAGACTCGGACAGGGGGATAGAGACCCAGTTCTTC.

This clonotype was detected ten times or more. A much larger clone sits a single nucleotide away, making a read error possible. As DNA, the CDR3 is TGCGCCAGCAGCTGGCAGGGAATCGGGTACGAGCAGTACTTC. This sequence encodes CASSWQGIGYEQYF. The chain recombines TRBV5-1 with TRBJ2-7; tentatively, D is TRBD1 (5 bases). CDR1 and CDR2 from the germline V gene are SGHRS and YFSETQ. The V end lost 3 bases, the J end lost 4 bases, and 14 bases lay between the germline ends. The CDR3 totals 14 residues.

The chain uses TRBV5-4 and TRBJ1-2, with D possibly matching TRBD1 (5 bases). The CDR3 extends over 13 amino acids. CDR1 SGHNT and CDR2 YYREEE come from the germline V gene (reference sequence). The germline V and J ends were trimmed by 5 bases and 9 bases, with 17 bases remaining between them. CDR3 amino acids: CASSMGRDMSYTF. CDR3 in DNA: TGTGCCAGCAGTATGGGCAGGGATATGAGCTACACCTTC.

V is TRBV11-2 and J is TRBJ1-4; 8 bases fit TRBD1. In germline, CDR1 is SGHAT, CDR2 FQNNGV. The junction had 18 bases not matched to a gene; V was cut back by 5 bases and J by 7 bases. This CDR3 is 18 amino acids long. This CDR3 is CASSPRRTGNSPGEKLFF. The CDR3 coding sequence is TGTGCCAGCAGCCCCCGTAGGACAGGGAACTCCCCGGGTGAAAAACTGTTTTTT. The whole variable domain, remainder taken from reference TRBV11-2 and TRBJ1-4, is EAGVAQSPRYKIIEKRQSVAFWCNPISGHATLYWYQQILGQGPKLLIQFQNNGVVDDSQLPKDRFSAERLKGVDSTLKIQPAKLEDSAVYLCASSPRRTGNSPGEKLFFGSGTQLSVL.

This clonotype was detected a few times. It may be a read error: a sequence one base away is much more abundant. The chain is built from TRBV20-1 and TRBJ2-1; perhaps D is TRBD1 or TRBD2 (5 bases each). Germline CDR1 reads DFQATT; CDR2 reads SNEGSKA (reference sequence). V lost 3 bases to trimming and J lost 13 bases, with 13 bases between them. The CDR3 extends over 11 amino acids. The CDR3 DNA sequence: TGCAGTGCTAGCGAACGTGGGACCCAGTTCTTC. Translating gives CSASERGTQFF.

This clonotype has more than one count but fewer than ten. V and J are TRBV19 and TRBJ1-1; 10 positions agree with TRBD1. Germline values: CDR1 LNHDA, CDR2 SQIVND (reference sequence). The CDR3 covers 15 residues. V shed 4 bases, J shed 4 bases, and the junction held 6 bases outside the gene matches. In DNA form, the CDR3 reads TGTGCCAGTAGTACACGACAGGGGGCAGGCACTGAAGCTTTCTTT. Residues: CASSTRQGAGTEAFF.

The table lists this clonotype with many counts. The chain employs TRBV5-5 and TRBJ2-3; no clear D gene. V lost 2 bases, J lost 0 bases, and 10 bases lay in between. CDR1 is SGHKS, CDR2 YYEKEE, per germline (reference sequence). The CDR3 sequence is 15 residues long. CDR3: CASSFRPASTDTQYF. In nucleotides, the CDR3 is TGTGCCAGCAGCTTTCGCCCAGCAAGCACAGATACGCAGTATTTT.

This clonotype has just a few counts. The chain combines TRBV6-2 or TRBV6-3 with TRBJ1-1; 9 positions agree with TRBD1. The germline CDR1 and CDR2 sequences are MNHEY and SVGEGT. The CDR3 has 14 amino acids. V gave up 8 bases and J gave up 1 base; unmatched junction bases: 5. The DNA of the CDR3 is TGTGCCAGCTTGCGGGACAGGGCGAACACTGAAGCTTTCTTT. Translation: CASLRDRANTEAFF.

This clonotype was seen many times. The CDR3 DNA is TGTGCCAGCAGTTCCGGGACAGTTTCCTACGAGCAGTACTTC. Amino acid sequence: CASSSGTVSYEQYF. The V gene is TRBV12-3 or TRBV12-4, the J gene TRBJ2-7; 7 bases fit TRBD1. The CDR3 runs to 14 residues. Germline trimming cut 4 bases from V and 1 base from J; bases unmatched to any gene: 4.

This clonotype showed up many times. This sequence joins TRBV20-1 and TRBJ1-2; D is perhaps TRBD1 (6 bases). The V end lost 8 bases, the J end lost 1 base, and 14 bases lay between the germline ends. Germline CDR1 and CDR2: DFQATT and SNEGSKA (reference sequence). The CDR3 runs to 13 residues. The CDR3 sequence is CSPLDRSNYGYTF. In DNA, the CDR3 is TGCAGTCCACTCGACAGGAGTAACTATGGCTACACCTTC.

The genes are TRBV12-3 or TRBV12-4 and TRBJ1-1; a weak D match, TRBD1 (5 bases). The CDR3 is 15 residues long. V was clipped by 5 bases and J by 2 bases, with 15 bases between them. CDR3: CASSPPTVINTEAFF. CDR3 sequence (DNA): TGTGCCAGCAGTCCCCCGACAGTTATAAACACTGAAGCTTTCTTT.

This clonotype was counted ten times or more. The chain has TRBV27 and TRBJ2-1, with a weak D call TRBD2 (6 bases). This CDR3 is 14 amino acids long. V lost 4 bases, J lost 10 bases, and 17 bases lay in between. Germline-derived CDR1 and CDR2 are MNHEY and SMNVEV (reference sequence). CDR3 sequence: CASSSGTGVGEQFF. The CDR3 DNA is TGTGCCAGCAGTTCGGGGACGGGAGTGGGGGAGCAGTTCTTC.

A word on this clonotype: A much larger clone differs from this one at a single base, so this may be a read error. This chain uses TRBV28 with TRBJ2-1, with D unclear. Germline loops: CDR1 MDHEN, CDR2 SYDVKM. The ends were cut back, 3 bases at V and 13 bases at J, with 13 bases in the middle. This CDR3 spans 12 amino acids. The DNA for the CDR3 is TGTGCCAGCAGTTTCCGGCAGGAGACCCAGTTCTTC. Translation gives CASSFRQETQFF.

This clonotype was counted only a few times. The V and J genes are TRBV25-1 and TRBJ1-5; D gene uncertain. The CDR3 totals 14 residues. From germline, CDR1 is MGHDK and CDR2 SYGVNS. V lost 5 bases and J 3 bases, leaving 11 bases between the germline ends. The CDR3 DNA follows: TGTGCCAGCAGTCAAGCGGGTCCCAATCAGCCCCAGCATTTT. It codes for CASSQAGPNQPQHF.

The chain uses TRBV28 and TRBJ2-1; TRBD1 might be the D (6 bases). Germline assignment: CDR1 MDHEN and CDR2 SYDVKM. CDR3 size: 15 residues. Trimming removed 5 bases at V and 5 bases at J, with 16 bases between. DNA for the CDR3: TGTGCCAGCAGTCCCCGGGGCTGGACAGACAATGAGCAGTTCTTC. It yields the protein CASSPRGWTDNEQFF. The full variable domain, in which reference TRBV28 and TRBJ2-1 provide the parts outside the CDR3, is DVKVTQSSRYLVKRTGEKVFLECVQDMDHENMFWYRQDPGLGLRLIYFSYDVKMKEKGDIPEGYSVSREKKERFSLILESASTNQTSMYLCASSPRGWTDNEQFFGPGTRLTVL.

The sample holds many counts of this clonotype. V usage is TRBV6-5 and J usage is TRBJ1-1, with a weak D call TRBD1 (6 bases). The V end was cut by 6 bases, the J end by 12 bases, with 14 bases between. This CDR3 is 11 amino acids long. CDR1 is MNHEY and CDR2 is SVGAGI in the germline V gene. This CDR3 is CASRGNRETFF. The CDR3 nucleotides are TGTGCCAGCAGGGGGAACAGGGAGACTTTCTTT.

The V gene is TRBV7-8, the J gene TRBJ2-7; TRBD1 or TRBD2 may be the D gene (7 bases each). The CDR3 length is 16 residues. The ends were cut back, 4 bases at V and 1 base at J, with 17 bases in the middle. Per germline, CDR1 SGHVS and CDR2 FQNEAQ. The chain's CDR3 is CASSYPGGGKSYEQYF. CDR3 nucleotides: TGTGCCAGCAGCTACCCAGGGGGGGGTAAATCCTACGAGCAGTACTTC. Drawing the rest from reference TRBV7-8 and TRBJ2-7, the complete variable domain is GAGVSQSPRYKVAKRGQDVALRCDPISGHVSLFWYQQALGQGPEFLTYFQNEAQLDKSGLPSDRFFAERPEGSVSTLKIQRTQQEDSAVYLCASSYPGGGKSYEQYFGPGTRLTVT.

This clonotype was counted a single time. Just one base apart from a much larger clone, this may be a read error. This chain uses TRBV9 with TRBJ2-3, with 8 bases aligning to TRBD2. The junction had 10 bases not matched to a gene; V was cut back by 4 bases and J by 6 bases. The germline V gene has CDR1 SGDLS and CDR2 YYNGEE. This CDR3 comprises 15 residues. The CDR3 region has the DNA TGTGCCAGCAGCCCCAGGTCGGGGGGGCAGGATACGCAGTATTTT. Residues: CASSPRSGGQDTQYF.

This clonotype came up a few times. With a much larger clone just one base away, this may be a read error. The chain recombines TRBV29-1 with TRBJ2-7; perhaps TRBD2 as D (6 bases). Trimming removed 7 bases at V and 1 base at J, with 11 bases between. The CDR3 totals 12 residues. Germline V gene data show CDR1 as SQVTM and CDR2 as ANQGSEA. The CDR3 nucleotides are TGCAGCGGGGGGGACGGTTCCTACGAGCAGTACTTC. Its protein is CSGGDGSYEQYF.

This clonotype was recorded a few times. The chain recombines TRBV28 with TRBJ1-5; D is undetermined. The CDR3 runs 11 residues. From germline, CDR1 is MDHEN and CDR2 SYDVKM. Between the trimmed V and J ends, which lost 6 bases and 12 bases, there was a span of 12 bases. CDR3 protein: CASSPKRDQHF. CDR3 nucleotides: TGTGCCAGCAGCCCCAAGAGGGACCAGCATTTT. The complete variable domain, with remaining parts taken from reference TRBV28 and TRBJ1-5, reads DVKVTQSSRYLVKRTGEKVFLECVQDMDHENMFWYRQDPGLGLRLIYFSYDVKMKEKGDIPEGYSVSREKKERFSLILESASTNQTSMYLCASSPKRDQHFGDGTRLSIL.

A single count supports this clonotype. The chain couples TRBV7-2 to TRBJ2-4; D may be TRBD1 or TRBD2 (5 bases each). Germline V lookup: CDR1 SGHTA, CDR2 FQGNSA. This CDR3 is built from 15 residues. The V gene lost 5 bases and the J gene lost 7 bases, with 18 bases spanning the gap. The CDR3 nucleotides are TGTGCCAGCAGCAGAAAGGGCCAGGGAGAGAACATTCAGTACTTC. Protein sequence: CASSRKGQGENIQYF.

This clonotype showed up many times. The chain combines TRBV12-3 or TRBV12-4 with TRBJ2-1, with 11 bases lining up with TRBD2. Trimming took 5 bases from V and 3 from J; bases not matched to a gene: 9. The CDR3 sequence is 17 residues long. DNA for the CDR3: TGTGCCAGCAGTCCCCGTAGCGGGGGGGTCGGCTACAATGAGCAGTTCTTC. This translates into CASSPRSGGVGYNEQFF.

This clonotype was seen a handful of times. This could be a read error, since a much larger clone is one nucleotide away. The V and J genes are TRBV20-1 and TRBJ2-3; D is perhaps TRBD2 (5 bases). Germline V gives CDR1 DFQATT, CDR2 SNEGSKA (reference sequence). The CDR3 extends over 12 amino acids. The CDR3 is CRASQTGIGKYF. The CDR3 DNA is TGCAGGGCTAGTCAAACCGGGATAGGGAAGTATTTT.

Comment on this clonotype: Since a much larger clone is just one base distant, this may be a read error. The chain has TRBV29-1 and TRBJ2-5, with D perhaps assigned TRBD1 or TRBD2 (6 bases each). CDR1 is SQVTM and CDR2 is ANQGSEA in the germline V gene. The CDR3 runs to 12 residues. The CDR3 sequence is CSFGGRGEAQYF. DNA of the CDR3: TGCAGCTTTGGGGGGCGGGGAGAGGCCCAGTACTTC. Together with reference TRBV29-1 and TRBJ2-5, the CDR3 gives the full variable domain: SAVISQKPSRDICQRGTSLTIQCQVDSQVTMMFWYRQQPGQSLTLIATANQGSEATYESGFVIDKFPISRPNLTFSTLTVSNMSPEDSSIYLCSFGGRGEAQYFGPGTRLLVL.